This is a list of T cell receptor beta chains from one sample in a study of T cells after yellow fever vaccination. In TCRdb, the 5' RACE reads were re-called with MiXCR into one record per CDR3 protein. Of 310,000 or so distinct CDR3 sequences listed, approximately 3.9% are singletons. Specimen: PBMCs, collected on the day of the yellow fever booster vaccination. All receptors come from a young man who received the YFV17D yellow fever vaccine. Both conserved end residues are part of each CDR3. Fields, in order: clone size, D gene, J gene, V gene, CDR3 DNA, CDR3 protein. D genes are given only for firm matches. Only some rows state a clone size, as once, few, many or a class for expanded clones.

>many|.|TRBJ2-4|TRBV29-1
TGCAGCGTTGAACTAGCAGCCAAAAACATTCAGTACTTC
CSVELAAKNIQYF
>many|.|TRBJ2-3|TRBV6-5
TGTGCCAGCCGGTACTATGGCTCAGATACGCAGTATTTT
CASRYYGSDTQYF
>many|.|TRBJ1-2|TRBV7-2
TGTGCCAGCAGCCGGACAGTGGGGAACTATGGCTACACCTTC
CASSRTVGNYGYTF
>many|.|TRBJ1-4|TRBV10-3
TGTGCCATCAGTGACGAAGGGGCAACTAATGAAAAACTGTTTTTT
CAISDEGATNEKLFF
>many|.|TRBJ2-3|TRBV7-3
TGTGCCAGCAGCTTCCTTTTGGGGGGGCCCTTGTCAGATACGCAGTATTTT
CASSFLLGGPLSDTQYF
>few|.|TRBJ1-5|TRBV20-1
TGCAGTGCTAGAAACGCGAGAAGCAATCAGCCCCAGCATTTT
CSARNARSNQPQHF
>.|.|TRBJ2-3|TRBV19
TGTGCCAGTAGTTGGACCGCCTTCACAGATACGCAGTATTTT
CASSWTAFTDTQYF
>.|.|TRBJ1-6|TRBV6-2/TRBV6-3
TGTGCCAGCAGTTACATCGAGCGTTACGGGAATTCACCCCTCCACTTT
CASSYIERYGNSPLHF
>few|TRBD1|TRBJ2-3|TRBV7-9
TGTGCCAGCAGCCCGGACAGGTTCGGCACAGATACGCAGTATTTT
CASSPDRFGTDTQYF
>many|.|TRBJ1-2|TRBV20-1
TGCAGTGCTAGAGGGACAACGGACCTTTATGGCTACACCTTC
CSARGTTDLYGYTF
>.|.|TRBJ2-5|TRBV5-1
TGCGCCAGCAGCGGCACCACCTGGCGGGAGACCCAGTACTTC
CASSGTTWRETQYF
>few|.|TRBJ1-1|TRBV5-1
TGCGCCAGCAACTTAGTCCTCAGGAGTAGGAACACTGAAGCTTTCTTT
CASNLVLRSRNTEAFF
>many|.|TRBJ1-3|TRBV7-6
TGTGCCAGCAGCCGCATATCAGGAAACACCATATATTTT
CASSRISGNTIYF
>.|.|TRBJ2-7|TRBV5-1
TGCGCCAGCAGCTCAGGGGCGTCACAGGACGAGCAGTACTTC
CASSSGASQDEQYF
>many|TRBD2|TRBJ2-7|TRBV7-2
TGTGCCAGCAGCTTAAACCCTAGCGGGGGGCCAGAGGAGCAGTACTTC
CASSLNPSGGPEEQYF
>many|.|TRBJ2-7|TRBV27
TGTGCCAGCAGTTTATTGAGGGGAACCTACGAGCAGTACTTC
CASSLLRGTYEQYF
>.|TRBD1|TRBJ1-2|TRBV27
TGTGCCAGCGCTAACATACAGGGGGCGGCAGGCTACACCTTC
CASANIQGAAGYTF
>.|.|TRBJ2-1|TRBV28
TGTGCCAGTAAGGGTGAGCAGTTCTTC
CASKGEQFF